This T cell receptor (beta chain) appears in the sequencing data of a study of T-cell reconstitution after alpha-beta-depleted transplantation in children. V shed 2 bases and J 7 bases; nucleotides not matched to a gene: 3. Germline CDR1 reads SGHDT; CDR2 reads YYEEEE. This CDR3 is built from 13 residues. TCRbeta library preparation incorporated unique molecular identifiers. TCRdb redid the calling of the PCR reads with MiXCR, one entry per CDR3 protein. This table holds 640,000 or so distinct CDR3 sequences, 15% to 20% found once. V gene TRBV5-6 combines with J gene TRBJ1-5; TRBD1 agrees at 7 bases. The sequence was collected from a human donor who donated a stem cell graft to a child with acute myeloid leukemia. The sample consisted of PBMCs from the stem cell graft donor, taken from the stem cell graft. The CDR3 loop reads CASSFQTGQPQHF. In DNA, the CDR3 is TGTGCCAGCAGCTTCCAGACAGGGCAGCCCCAGCATTTT.